A selection of T cell receptor beta chains follows, all from one sample in a study of Ad26.COV2.S vaccination and SARS-CoV-2 variants. Repertoires were generated with immunoSEQ multiplex PCR, while TCRdb's copy carries only in-frame clones and drops some. This table holds 97,000 or so clones, about three quarters found once. The sequencing here drew on peripheral blood, taken after recovery from COVID-19. The source of these receptors is a human donor who had recovered from COVID-19. Each CDR3 is given with its conserved first and last residue. A D gene is named only where the DNA matches it firmly. The listing skips clone size in some rows; elsewhere it reads once, few, many or a size class.

V gene: TRBV7-2; D gene: TRBD2; J gene: TRBJ2-3; clone size: -; CDR3 DNA: TGTGCCAGCAGCTTGACTAGCGGGGCGGATACGCAGTATTTT; CDR3 protein: CASSLTSGADTQYF
V gene: TRBV28; D gene: -; J gene: TRBJ2-3; clone size: few; CDR3 DNA: TGTGCCAACCCCCCTTTCGGGGACGATAACATAGCTAACAGCACAGATACGCAGTATTTT; CDR3 protein: CANPPFGDDNIANSTDTQYF
V gene: TRBV5-1; D gene: TRBD1; J gene: TRBJ2-2; clone size: -; CDR3 DNA: TGCGCCAGCAGCCCGGACAGGGGCCTCACCGGGGAGCTGTTTTTT; CDR3 protein: CASSPDRGLTGELFF
V gene: TRBV9; D gene: -; J gene: TRBJ1-1; clone size: -; CDR3 DNA: TGTGCCAGCAGCCCGGCGGGGCATCCGAACACTGAAGCTTTCTTT; CDR3 protein: CASSPAGHPNTEAFF
V gene: TRBV29-1; D gene: -; J gene: TRBJ1-6; clone size: -; CDR3 DNA: TGCAGCGCCCTAGTTGATAGCTCCTATAATTCACCCCTCCACTTT; CDR3 protein: CSALVDSSYNSPLHF
V gene: TRBV9; D gene: -; J gene: TRBJ2-5; clone size: -; CDR3 DNA: TGTGCCAGCAGCGTAGTTGGGACGTCTAGGGAGACCCAGTACTTC; CDR3 protein: CASSVVGTSRETQYF
V gene: TRBV7-9; D gene: -; J gene: TRBJ2-1; clone size: -; CDR3 DNA: TGTGCCAGCAGCTTAGGTCTCTCCTACAATGAGCAGTTCTTC; CDR3 protein: CASSLGLSYNEQFF
V gene: TRBV18; D gene: TRBD1; J gene: TRBJ2-7; clone size: -; CDR3 DNA: TGTGCCAGCTCACCACCGGGACAGGTAACCTACGAGCAGTACTTC; CDR3 protein: CASSPPGQVTYEQYF
V gene: TRBV3-1/TRBV3-2; D gene: -; J gene: TRBJ1-5; clone size: -; CDR3 DNA: TGTGCCAGCAGCCAGGGGACCCCGGTTGGGAGCAATCAGCCCCAGCATTTT; CDR3 protein: CASSQGTPVGSNQPQHF
V gene: TRBV10-1; D gene: -; J gene: TRBJ2-3; clone size: few; CDR3 DNA: TGCGCCAGCAGTTATTCCACAGATACGCAGTATTTT; CDR3 protein: CASSYSTDTQYF
V gene: TRBV19; D gene: -; J gene: TRBJ2-2; clone size: -; CDR3 DNA: TGTGCCAGTACCAACGGGCGGAACACCGGGGAGCTGTTTTTT; CDR3 protein: CASTNGRNTGELFF
V gene: TRBV5-5; D gene: -; J gene: TRBJ1-1; clone size: -; CDR3 DNA: TGTGCCAGCAGCATAAGGGGACACACTGAAGCTTTCTTT; CDR3 protein: CASSIRGHTEAFF
V gene: TRBV6-2/TRBV6-3; D gene: -; J gene: TRBJ2-7; clone size: few; CDR3 DNA: TGTGCCAGCAGTCGGGACTCCCGTCCTCCCTACGAGCAGTACTTC; CDR3 protein: CASSRDSRPPYEQYF
V gene: TRBV25-1; D gene: -; J gene: TRBJ1-2; clone size: -; CDR3 DNA: TGTGCCAGCAGTGAATGGGGCGGGGATTATGGCTACACCTTC; CDR3 protein: CASSEWGGDYGYTF